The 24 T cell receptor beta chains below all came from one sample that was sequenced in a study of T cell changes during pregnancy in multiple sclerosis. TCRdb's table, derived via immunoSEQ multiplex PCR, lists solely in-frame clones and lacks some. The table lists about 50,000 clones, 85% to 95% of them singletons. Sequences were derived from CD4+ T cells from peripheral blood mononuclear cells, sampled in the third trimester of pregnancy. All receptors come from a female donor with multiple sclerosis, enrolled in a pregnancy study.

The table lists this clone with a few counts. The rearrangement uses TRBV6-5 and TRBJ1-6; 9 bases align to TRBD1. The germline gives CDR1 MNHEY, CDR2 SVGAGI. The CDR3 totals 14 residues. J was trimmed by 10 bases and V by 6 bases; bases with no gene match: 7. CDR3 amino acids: CASSTGTGPSPLHF. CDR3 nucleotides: TGTGCCAGCAGCACCGGGACAGGGCCATCACCCCTCCACTTT.

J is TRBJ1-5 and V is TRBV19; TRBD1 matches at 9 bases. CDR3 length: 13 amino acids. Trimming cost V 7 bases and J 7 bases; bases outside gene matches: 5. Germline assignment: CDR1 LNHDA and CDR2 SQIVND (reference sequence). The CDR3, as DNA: TGTGCCAGTATCCCGGGACAGGGCCAGCCCCAGCATTTT. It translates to CASIPGQGQPQHF.

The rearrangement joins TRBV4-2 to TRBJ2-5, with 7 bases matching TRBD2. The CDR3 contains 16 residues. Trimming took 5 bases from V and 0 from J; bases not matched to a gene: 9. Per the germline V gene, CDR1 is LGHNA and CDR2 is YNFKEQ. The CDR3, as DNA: TGTGCCAGCAGCGTCGGACTAGAAGAGTACCAAGAGACCCAGTACTTC. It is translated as CASSVGLEEYQETQYF.

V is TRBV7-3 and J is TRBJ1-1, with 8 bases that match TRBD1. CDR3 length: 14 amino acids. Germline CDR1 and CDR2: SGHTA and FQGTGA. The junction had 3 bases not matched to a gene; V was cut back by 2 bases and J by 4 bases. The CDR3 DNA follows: TGTGCCAGCAGCTTAGATGGACAGGGCACTGAAGCTTTCTTT. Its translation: CASSLDGQGTEAFF.

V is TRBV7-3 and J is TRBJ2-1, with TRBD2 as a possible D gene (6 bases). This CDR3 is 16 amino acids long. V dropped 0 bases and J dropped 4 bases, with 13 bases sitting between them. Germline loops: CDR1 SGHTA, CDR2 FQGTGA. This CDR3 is CASSLTRRGPYNEQFF. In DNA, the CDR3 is TGTGCCAGCAGCTTAACTCGGAGGGGTCCATACAATGAGCAGTTCTTC.

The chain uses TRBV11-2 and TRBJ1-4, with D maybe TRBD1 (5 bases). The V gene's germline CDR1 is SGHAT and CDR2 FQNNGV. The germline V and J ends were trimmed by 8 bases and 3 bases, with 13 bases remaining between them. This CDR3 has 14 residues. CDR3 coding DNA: TGTGCCAGCGGATTCGGACAATCTAATGAAAAACTGTTTTTT. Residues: CASGFGQSNEKLFF. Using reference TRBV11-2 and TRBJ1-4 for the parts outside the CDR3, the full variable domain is EAGVAQSPRYKIIEKRQSVAFWCNPISGHATLYWYQQILGQGPKLLIQFQNNGVVDDSQLPKDRFSAERLKGVDSTLKIQPAKLEDSAVYLCASGFGQSNEKLFFGSGTQLSVL.

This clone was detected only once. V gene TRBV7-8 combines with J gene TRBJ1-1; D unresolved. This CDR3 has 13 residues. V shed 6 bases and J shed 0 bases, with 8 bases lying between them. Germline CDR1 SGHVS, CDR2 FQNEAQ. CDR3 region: CASSRGMNTEAFF. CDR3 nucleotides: TGTGCCAGCAGTCGAGGTATGAACACTGAAGCTTTCTTT.

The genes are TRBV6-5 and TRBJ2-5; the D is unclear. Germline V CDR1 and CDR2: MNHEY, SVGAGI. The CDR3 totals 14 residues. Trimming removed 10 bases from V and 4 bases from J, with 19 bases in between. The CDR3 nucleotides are TGTGCCACCACGGAATACGAGCGAATAGAGACCCAGTACTTC. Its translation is CATTEYERIETQYF.

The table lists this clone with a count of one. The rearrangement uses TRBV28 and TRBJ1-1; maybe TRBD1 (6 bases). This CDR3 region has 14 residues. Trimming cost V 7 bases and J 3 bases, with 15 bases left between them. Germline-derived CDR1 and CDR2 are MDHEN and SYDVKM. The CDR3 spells CASKWGLSDTEAFF. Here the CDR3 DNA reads TGTGCCAGCAAGTGGGGGCTATCCGACACTGAAGCTTTCTTT.

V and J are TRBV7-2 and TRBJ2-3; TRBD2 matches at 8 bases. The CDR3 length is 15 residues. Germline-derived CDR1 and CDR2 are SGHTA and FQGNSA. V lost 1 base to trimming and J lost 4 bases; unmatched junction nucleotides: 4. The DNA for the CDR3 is TGTGCCAGCAGCTTAGAGGGGCGGGGGGCAGATACGCAGTATTTT. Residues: CASSLEGRGADTQYF.

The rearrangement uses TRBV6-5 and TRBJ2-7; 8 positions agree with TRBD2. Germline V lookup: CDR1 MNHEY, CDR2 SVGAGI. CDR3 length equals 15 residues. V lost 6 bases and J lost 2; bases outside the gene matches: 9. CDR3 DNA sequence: TGTGCCAGCAGCACCGAGCGGGGGCCAGCCTACGAGCAGTACTTC. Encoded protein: CASSTERGPAYEQYF.

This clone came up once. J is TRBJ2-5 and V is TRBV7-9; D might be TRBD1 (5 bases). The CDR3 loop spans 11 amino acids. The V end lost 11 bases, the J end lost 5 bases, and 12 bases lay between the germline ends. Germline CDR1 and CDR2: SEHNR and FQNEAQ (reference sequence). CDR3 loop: CASEGAETQYF. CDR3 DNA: TGTGCCTCGGAAGGGGCCGAGACCCAGTACTTC.

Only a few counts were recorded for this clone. CDR3 nucleotides: TGTGCCAGCAGTGACAGGGGATATCAGCCCCAGCATTTT. Protein product: CASSDRGYQPQHF. The rearrangement uses TRBV25-1 and TRBJ1-5; TRBD1 might be the D (6 bases). The CDR3 totals 13 residues. Trimming cost V 3 bases and J 5 bases, with 8 bases left between them. Per germline, CDR1 MGHDK and CDR2 SYGVNS.

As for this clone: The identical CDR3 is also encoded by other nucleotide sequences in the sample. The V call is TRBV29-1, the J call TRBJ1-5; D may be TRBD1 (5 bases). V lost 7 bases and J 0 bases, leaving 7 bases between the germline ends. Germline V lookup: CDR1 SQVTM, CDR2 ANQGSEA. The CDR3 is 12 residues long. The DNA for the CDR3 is TGCAGCGCCGGGGGTAGCAATCAGCCCCAGCATTTT. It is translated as CSAGGSNQPQHF.

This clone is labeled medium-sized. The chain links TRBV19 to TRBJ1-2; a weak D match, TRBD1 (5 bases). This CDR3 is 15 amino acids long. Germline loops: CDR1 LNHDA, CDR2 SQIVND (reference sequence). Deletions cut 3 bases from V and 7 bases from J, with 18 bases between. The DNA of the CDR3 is TGTGCCAGTAGTATTCTCGGGGGAGGATCTAGTGGCTACACCTTC. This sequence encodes CASSILGGGSSGYTF. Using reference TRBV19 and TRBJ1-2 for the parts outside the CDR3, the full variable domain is DGGITQSPKYLFRKEGQNVTLSCEQNLNHDAMYWYRQDPGQGLRLIYYSQIVNDFQKGDIAEGYSVSREKKESFPLTVTSAQKNPTAFYLCASSILGGGSSGYTFGSGTRLTVV.

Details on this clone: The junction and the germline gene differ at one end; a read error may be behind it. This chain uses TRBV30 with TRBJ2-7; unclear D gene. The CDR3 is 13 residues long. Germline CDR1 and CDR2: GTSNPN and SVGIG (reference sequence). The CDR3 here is CAWSVSAHYGQYF. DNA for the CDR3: TGTGCCTGGAGTGTATCTGCGCATTACGGGCAGTACTTC.

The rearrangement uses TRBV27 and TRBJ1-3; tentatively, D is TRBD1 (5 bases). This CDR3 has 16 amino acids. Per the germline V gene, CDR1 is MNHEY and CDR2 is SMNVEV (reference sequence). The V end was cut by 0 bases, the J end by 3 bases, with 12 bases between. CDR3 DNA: TGTGCCAGCAGTTTATCGGGGCCAGGGTTTGGAAACACCATATATTTT. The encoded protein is CASSLSGPGFGNTIYF.

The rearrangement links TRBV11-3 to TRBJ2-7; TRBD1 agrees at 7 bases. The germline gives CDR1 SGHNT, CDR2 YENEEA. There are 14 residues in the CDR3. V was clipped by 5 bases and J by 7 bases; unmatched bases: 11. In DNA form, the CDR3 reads TGTGCCAGCAGCCCCCGGACAGGCACCGGGGAGCAGTACTTC. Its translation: CASSPRTGTGEQYF.

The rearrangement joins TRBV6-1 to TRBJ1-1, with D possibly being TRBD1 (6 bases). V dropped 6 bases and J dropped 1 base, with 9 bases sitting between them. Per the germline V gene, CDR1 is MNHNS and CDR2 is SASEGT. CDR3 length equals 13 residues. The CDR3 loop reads CASSLTGNTEAFF. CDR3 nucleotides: TGTGCCAGCAGCCTGACAGGGAACACTGAAGCTTTCTTT.

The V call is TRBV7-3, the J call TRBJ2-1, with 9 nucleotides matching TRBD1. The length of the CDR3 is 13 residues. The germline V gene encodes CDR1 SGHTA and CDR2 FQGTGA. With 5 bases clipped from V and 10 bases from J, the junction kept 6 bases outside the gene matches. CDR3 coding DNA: TGTGCCAGCAGCACGTCCGGGACAGGGGAGCAGTTCTTC. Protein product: CASSTSGTGEQFF.

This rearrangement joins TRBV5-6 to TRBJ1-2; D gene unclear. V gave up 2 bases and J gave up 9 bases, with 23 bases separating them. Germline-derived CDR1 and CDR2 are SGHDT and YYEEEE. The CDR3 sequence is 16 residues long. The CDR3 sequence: CASSLGGSSLGVRYTF. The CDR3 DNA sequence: TGTGCCAGCAGCTTAGGTGGGAGTTCCTTGGGTGTACGCTACACCTTC. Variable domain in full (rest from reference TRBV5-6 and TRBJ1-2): DAGVTQSPTHLIKTRGQQVTLRCSPKSGHDTVSWYQQALGQGPQFIFQYYEEEERQRGNFPDRFSGHQFPNYSSELNVNALLLGDSALYLCASSLGGSSLGVRYTFGSGTRLTVV.

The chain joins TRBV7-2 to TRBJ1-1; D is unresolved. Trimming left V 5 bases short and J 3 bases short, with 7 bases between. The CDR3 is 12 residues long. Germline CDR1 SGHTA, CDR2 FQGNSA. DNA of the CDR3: TGTGCCAGCAGCCGGACTTACACTGAAGCTTTCTTT. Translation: CASSRTYTEAFF.

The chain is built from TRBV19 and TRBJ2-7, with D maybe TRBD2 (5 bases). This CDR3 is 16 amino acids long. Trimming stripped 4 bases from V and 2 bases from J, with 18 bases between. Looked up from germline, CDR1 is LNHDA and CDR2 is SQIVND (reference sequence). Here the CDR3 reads CASSTGKGLKTYEQYF. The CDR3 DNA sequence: TGTGCCAGTAGTACCGGTAAAGGACTGAAGACCTACGAGCAGTACTTC.

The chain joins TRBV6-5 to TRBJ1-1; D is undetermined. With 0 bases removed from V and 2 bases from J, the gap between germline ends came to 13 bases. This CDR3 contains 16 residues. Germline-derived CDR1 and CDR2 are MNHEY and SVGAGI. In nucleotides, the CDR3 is TGTGCCAGCAGTTACTCGATGGCGGCTGACAACACTGAAGCTTTCTTT. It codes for CASSYSMAADNTEAFF.